The rows below give T cell receptor beta chains drawn from one sample of a study of OX40 agonist ivuxolimab in advanced cancers. Data came from immunoSEQ multiplex PCR; TCRdb stores just in-frame clones and leaves some out. This sample carries around 25,000 clones, around 90% of them seen once, and the ten largest clones take roughly 30%. The sample was CD4+ or CD8+ T cells sorted from blood, taken in a trial of the OX40 agonist ivuxolimab. The source of these receptors is an adult with an advanced solid tumor such as melanoma, head and neck, liver or kidney cancer. The CDR3 runs from the conserved cysteine through the conserved F or W. D genes are given only for firm matches. Expanded clones get a size class; other rows say once, few or many, or leave the size out.

.,TRBV28,once,TRBJ1-1,CASRPANTEAFF,TGTGCCAGCAGGCCTGCGAACACTGAAGCTTTCTTT
.,TRBV6-6,.,TRBJ2-5,CASSYSYLGETQYF,TGTGCCAGCAGTTACTCGTACCTGGGGGAGACCCAGTACTTC
.,TRBV5-8,.,TRBJ1-2,CASSSRGGGYYGYTF,TGTGCCAGCAGCTCGAGGGGCGGGGGATACTATGGCTACACCTTC
.,TRBV10-3,.,TRBJ1-6,CAISESPGRGSPLHF,TGTGCCATCAGTGAGTCGCCGGGTAGGGGGTCACCCCTCCACTTT
.,TRBV5-4,.,TRBJ2-6,CASSSTGSGANVLTF,TGTGCCAGCAGCTCCACAGGGTCTGGGGCCAACGTCCTGACTTTC
.,TRBV7-2,once,TRBJ2-7,CASSSPGLSYEQYF,TGTGCCAGCAGCTCTCCGGGACTCTCCTACGAGCAGTACTTC
.,TRBV6-5,.,TRBJ1-1,CASSPGEKYTEAFF,TGTGCCAGCAGTCCCGGGGAGAAGTACACTGAAGCTTTCTTT
.,TRBV11-2,.,TRBJ2-7,CASSLVLPGHTSYEQYF,TGTGCCAGCAGCTTAGTCTTACCGGGACACACCTCCTACGAGCAGTACTTC
TRBD1,TRBV7-2,.,TRBJ2-6,CASSLLSGGPGANVLTF,TGTGCCAGCAGCTTACTATCAGGGGGCCCTGGGGCCAACGTCCTGACTTTC
TRBD2,TRBV9,.,TRBJ2-2,CASSVGTSGFPSTGELFF,TGTGCCAGCAGCGTAGGGACTAGCGGGTTTCCGAGCACCGGGGAGCTGTTTTTT
.,TRBV2,.,TRBJ2-7,CASSEQGGAYEQYF,TGTGCCAGCAGTGAACAGGGGGGAGCCTACGAGCAGTACTTC